Below, 20 T cell receptor beta chains from the same sample are listed, as sequenced in a study of cytomegalovirus exposure and HLA in healthy donors. TCRdb's copy holds only in-frame clones and misses some; the assay was immunoSEQ multiplex PCR. The sample lists some 200,000 clones, around 81% occurring once. The sample was PBMCs. The receptors here all came from a woman between 18 and 29 years old in good health and CMV-seropositive.

This sequence joins TRBV10-2 and TRBJ2-7, with a possible D match to TRBD1 (5 bases). V lost 4 bases and J lost 7, with 14 bases in between. This CDR3 spans 13 amino acids. Germline CDR1 reads WSHSY; CDR2 reads SAAADI. CDR3 sequence: CASSVSQAGEQYF. The CDR3 coding sequence is TGCGCCAGCAGTGTGTCACAGGCTGGTGAGCAGTACTTC.

V and J are TRBV6-6 and TRBJ2-5, with D tentatively TRBD1 (6 bases). The CDR3 runs to 14 residues. The V end was cut by 4 bases, the J end by 0 bases, with 9 bases between. Germline CDR1 and CDR2: MNHNY and SVGAGI (reference sequence). CDR3: CASSSTGNQETQYF. CDR3 DNA sequence: TGTGCCAGCAGTTCAACAGGGAACCAAGAGACCCAGTACTTC.

This clone was detected only a few times. This chain uses TRBV7-2 with TRBJ2-7; 10 bases map to TRBD1. Germline V gene sequence: CDR1 SGHTA, CDR2 FQGNSA. J was trimmed by 3 bases and V by 5 bases; bases with no gene match: 7. The CDR3 sequence is 15 residues long. The CDR3 nucleotides are TGTGCCAGCAGCCGAGTCGGACAGGGGGGCTACGAGCAGTACTTC. Its translation: CASSRVGQGGYEQYF.

The CDR3 protein is CASSPQENEKLFF. CDR3 coding DNA: TGTGCCAGCTCACCACAGGAGAATGAAAAACTGTTTTTT. The chain carries TRBV18 and TRBJ1-4; D is uncertain. V lost 1 base, J lost 5 bases, and 5 bases lay in between. The CDR3 extends over 13 amino acids. The germline V gene encodes CDR1 KGHSH and CDR2 LQKENI. The full variable domain, with the rest looked up from reference TRBV18 and TRBJ1-4, is NAGVMQNPRHLVRRRGQEARLRCSPMKGHSHVYWYRQLPEEGLKFMVYLQKENIIDESGMPKERFSAEFPKEGPSILRIQQVVRGDSAAYFCASSPQENEKLFFGSGTQLSVL.

The chain links TRBV7-3 to TRBJ1-1; 8 bases fit TRBD1. CDR1 and CDR2 from the germline V gene are SGHTA and FQGTGA. The CDR3 loop spans 15 amino acids. V shed 5 bases and J 5 bases; nucleotides not matched to a gene: 10. In DNA form, the CDR3 reads TGTGCCAGCAGCCAGACCGGACAGGGTGCTACTGAAGCTTTCTTT. It is translated as CASSQTGQGATEAFF.

The gene calls are TRBV10-1 and TRBJ1-3; D is possibly TRBD1 (5 bases). The CDR3 runs 13 residues. Germline V CDR1 and CDR2: WNHNN, SYGVQD (reference sequence). Deletions cut 7 bases from V and 1 base from J, with 8 bases between. The CDR3 loop is CASISGSGNTIYF. The CDR3 DNA reads as TGCGCCAGCATTTCAGGGTCTGGAAACACCATATATTTT.

The genes are TRBV5-5 and TRBJ2-7; 11 nucleotides agree with TRBD1. The CDR3 contains 15 residues. J lost 1 base, V lost 3 bases, and 3 bases had no gene match. Per germline, CDR1 SGHKS and CDR2 YYEKEE (reference sequence). CDR3 residues: CASSSGTGGSYEQYF. The CDR3 nucleotides read TGTGCCAGCAGCTCCGGGACAGGGGGTTCCTACGAGCAGTACTTC.

The gene calls are TRBV9 and TRBJ2-1; tentative D call: TRBD2 (5 bases). Germline V CDR1 and CDR2: SGDLS, YYNGEE. Trimming shortened V by 3 bases and J by 6 bases, and 10 bases separated the two germline ends. This CDR3 spans 13 amino acids. The CDR3 is CASSADYSNEQFF. The CDR3 region has the DNA TGTGCCAGCAGCGCCGACTACTCCAATGAGCAGTTCTTC.

The gene calls are TRBV19 and TRBJ1-1; possible D gene TRBD1, 6 bases. The CDR3 contains 12 residues. Germline V gene data show CDR1 as LNHDA and CDR2 as SQIVND (reference sequence). V was shortened by 5 bases and J by 5 bases, with 9 bases between the two germline ends. Here the CDR3 reads CASSDGQTEAFF. The CDR3 DNA sequence: TGTGCCAGTAGTGACGGACAGACTGAAGCTTTCTTT.

This chain joins TRBV25-1 and TRBJ1-6, with a tentative D call TRBD1 (5 bases). Germline V gene sequence: CDR1 MGHDK, CDR2 SYGVNS. This CDR3 is 14 amino acids long. Between the trimmed V and J ends, which lost 6 bases and 4 bases, there was a span of 10 bases. The CDR3 loop is CASRDSLYNSPLHF. CDR3 in DNA: TGTGCCAGCAGAGACAGCCTATATAATTCACCCCTCCACTTT.

This sequence joins TRBV6-1 and TRBJ2-1; 12 nucleotides agree with TRBD2. CDR1 MNHNS and CDR2 SASEGT come from the germline V gene. The J segment lost 8 bases and the V segment lost 2 bases, leaving 4 bases of the junction unmatched. This CDR3 has 15 amino acids. The CDR3 region has the DNA TGTGCCAGCAGTGAAACACTAGCGGGGGGCTATGAGCAGTTCTTC. Protein product: CASSETLAGGYEQFF.

The rearrangement joins TRBV19 to TRBJ2-1; 14 bases agree with TRBD2. CDR1 and CDR2 (germline): LNHDA, SQIVND (reference sequence). Germline trimming cut 7 bases from V and 0 bases from J; bases unmatched to any gene: 5. There are 17 residues in the CDR3. CDR3 sequence reads: CASKQGLAGVSYNEQFF. The CDR3, as DNA: TGTGCCAGTAAACAGGGACTAGCGGGGGTCTCCTACAATGAGCAGTTCTTC.

The chain joins TRBV5-1 to TRBJ2-2; 12 nucleotides agree with TRBD2. The CDR3 runs to 16 residues. V shed 4 bases and J 2 bases; nucleotides not matched to a gene: 3. Germline lookup yields CDR1 SGHRS and CDR2 YFSETQ. Written as DNA, the CDR3 is TGCGCCAGCAGCAAACTAGCGGGGGGAAACACCGGGGAGCTGTTTTTT. Encoded protein: CASSKLAGGNTGELFF. The variable domain in full, with the rest retrieved from reference TRBV5-1 and TRBJ2-2, is KAGVTQTPRYLIKTRGQQVTLSCSPISGHRSVSWYQQTPGQGLQFLFEYFSETQRNKGNFPGRFSGRQFSNSRSEMNVSTLELGDSALYLCASSKLAGGNTGELFFGEGSRLTVL.

A note on this clone: It may be a read error: a sequence one base away is much more abundant. The chain combines TRBV6-1 with TRBJ2-3; TRBD2 might be the D (5 bases). Germline V gene data show CDR1 as MNHNS and CDR2 as SASEGT. CDR3 length: 15 amino acids. V was cut by 0 bases and J by 1 base, with 8 bases left in between. CDR3 nucleotides: TGTGCCAGCAGTGAAGCGCGGGTGGGCACAGATACGCAGTATTTT. It codes for CASSEARVGTDTQYF.

The chain combines TRBV6-5 with TRBJ1-6; the D is unclear. This CDR3 region has 13 residues. Germline V gives CDR1 MNHEY, CDR2 SVGAGI. Trimming took 4 bases from V and 8 from J, leaving 9 bases between them. CDR3 DNA sequence: TGTGCCAGCAGTTTGACCGGGGATTCACCCCTCCACTTT. Amino acids: CASSLTGDSPLHF.

V and J are TRBV5-8 and TRBJ2-7; 9 bases map to TRBD1. Germline CDR1 is SGHTS and CDR2 is YDEGEE. The CDR3 loop spans 14 amino acids. After removal of 2 bases from V and 5 bases from J, the junction contained 5 bases not matched to a gene. CDR3: CASSLQGAPHEQYF. The CDR3 nucleotides are TGTGCCAGCAGCTTACAGGGGGCTCCCCACGAGCAGTACTTC.

The J gene is TRBJ1-2, the V gene TRBV4-1, with D possibly being TRBD1 (5 bases). V shed 1 base and J shed 6 bases, with 24 bases lying between them. The germline CDR1 and CDR2 sequences are MGHRA and YSYEKL. This CDR3 is 18 amino acids long. The CDR3 here is CASSQVWSGKGSLDGYTF. CDR3 nucleotide sequence: TGCGCCAGCAGCCAAGTGTGGTCAGGGAAAGGGTCTTTGGATGGCTACACCTTC.

The genes are TRBV7-8 and TRBJ2-7, with 10 bases matching TRBD1. V lost 2 bases and J lost 7; bases outside the gene matches: 5. The germline V gene encodes CDR1 SGHVS and CDR2 FQNEAQ. This CDR3 spans 14 amino acids. This CDR3 is CASSLRDRGAEQYF. The DNA of the CDR3 is TGTGCCAGCAGCTTACGGGACAGGGGAGCAGAGCAGTACTTC. Filled out from reference TRBV7-8 and TRBJ2-7, the complete variable domain reads GAGVSQSPRYKVAKRGQDVALRCDPISGHVSLFWYQQALGQGPEFLTYFQNEAQLDKSGLPSDRFFAERPEGSVSTLKIQRTQQEDSAVYLCASSLRDRGAEQYFGPGTRLTVT.

As DNA, the CDR3 is TGTGCCAGCAGTTACAGCGAGCGGACAGATACGCAGTATTTT. It yields the protein CASSYSERTDTQYF. This chain links TRBV6-5 with TRBJ2-3; perhaps TRBD2 as D (5 bases). Germline V gene data show CDR1 as MNHEY and CDR2 as SVGAGI. This CDR3 contains 14 residues. Trimming removed 2 bases from V and 3 bases from J, with 9 bases in between.

This clone was counted only a few times. The chain recombines TRBV5-1 with TRBJ1-1; D gene uncertain. CDR3 length: 13 residues. CDR1 is SGHRS, CDR2 YFSETQ, per germline. The germline V and J ends were trimmed by 1 base and 6 bases, with 10 bases remaining between them. The CDR3 region is CASSLQAGSEAFF. The CDR3 DNA reads as TGCGCCAGCAGCTTGCAGGCCGGATCTGAAGCTTTCTTT.